Below, 19 T cell receptor beta chains from the same sample are listed, as sequenced in a study of shared clonotypes between healthy human individuals. Assay used: immunoSEQ multiplex PCR; TCRdb lists only in-frame clones, some missing. This sample carries about 2.2 million clones, around 93% of them seen once, and the ten largest clones take about 1.7%. It was CD45RO-negative cells, positively selected for CCR7, that made up naive CD8 cells, with terminally differentiated effector memory CD45RA+ cells excluded. The source material was naive CD8+ T cells from PBMCs. These TCRs come from a man aged 18 to 30 in good health. Some clones in this sample may be carry-over from other donors' samples.

The chain couples TRBV28 to TRBJ1-2, with a possible D match to TRBD1 (5 bases). Per germline, CDR1 MDHEN and CDR2 SYDVKM. Trimming removed 3 bases from V and 0 bases from J, with 11 bases in between. There are 15 residues in the CDR3. The CDR3 DNA is TGTGCCAGCAGTTTCCCGCAGGGCCCTAACTATGGCTACACCTTC. As protein: CASSFPQGPNYGYTF.

Note on this clone: This same CDR3 is encoded by further DNA sequences in the sample. The chain uses TRBV9 and TRBJ2-7, with D unresolved. This CDR3 has 13 amino acids. Deletions cut 0 bases from V and 2 bases from J, with 6 bases between. The germline V gene encodes CDR1 SGDLS and CDR2 YYNGEE. For the CDR3, the DNA is TGTGCCAGCAGCGTAGGTAGCCCCTACGAGCAGTACTTC. This gives the protein CASSVGSPYEQYF.

The gene calls are TRBV11-2 and TRBJ1-2; unclear D gene. Germline-derived CDR1 and CDR2 are SGHAT and FQNNGV. The CDR3 runs 17 residues. Trimming took off 1 base at V and 5 bases at J, with 20 bases between the two ends. The CDR3 is CASSLVGPEQGGYGYTF. Here the CDR3 DNA reads TGTGCCAGCAGCTTAGTAGGACCTGAGCAAGGAGGTTATGGCTACACCTTC.

The CDR3 nucleotides are TGTGCCAGTAGTACCCGACAAAGCAATCAGCCCCAGCATTTT. Its protein is CASSTRQSNQPQHF. The chain links TRBV19 to TRBJ1-5; D remains ambiguous. Germline V gene lookup returns CDR1 LNHDA and CDR2 SQIVND (reference sequence). V was cut by 4 bases and J by 1 base, with 8 bases left in between. This CDR3 comprises 14 residues.

On this clone itself: Other DNA sequences in this sample translate to the same CDR3. The genes are TRBV28 and TRBJ2-7; the D gene is possibly TRBD1 (5 bases). This CDR3 has 14 amino acids. Germline V gene lookup returns CDR1 MDHEN and CDR2 SYDVKM. The V and J ends lost 2 bases and 0 bases respectively, with 8 bases between them. CDR3 DNA: TGTGCCAGCAGTTTAACAGGTAGCTCCTACGAGCAGTACTTC. It specifies CASSLTGSSYEQYF. The variable domain in full, with the rest retrieved from reference TRBV28 and TRBJ2-7, is DVKVTQSSRYLVKRTGEKVFLECVQDMDHENMFWYRQDPGLGLRLIYFSYDVKMKEKGDIPEGYSVSREKKERFSLILESASTNQTSMYLCASSLTGSSYEQYFGPGTRLTVT.

CDR3: CSAWDTHYEQYF. CDR3 nucleotide sequence: TGCAGCGCTTGGGACACTCACTACGAGCAGTACTTC. V and J are TRBV29-1 and TRBJ2-7, with D perhaps TRBD1 (6 bases). CDR1 and CDR2 (germline): SQVTM, ANQGSEA. V lost 7 bases and J 3 bases, leaving 13 bases between the germline ends. This CDR3 is built from 12 residues.

The V call is TRBV6-5, the J call TRBJ2-3, with D possibly TRBD2 on 6 matching bases. This CDR3 contains 14 residues. From germline, CDR1 is MNHEY and CDR2 SVGAGI. Trimming took off 5 bases at V and 3 bases at J, with 12 bases between the two ends. Here the CDR3 DNA reads TGTGCCAGCAGTATAGGGGAGGTAACAGATACGCAGTATTTT. This encodes CASSIGEVTDTQYF.

The chain's CDR3 is CASSLAHGDYTF. The CDR3, as DNA: TGTGCCAGCAGCTTGGCCCATGGAGACTACACCTTC. This chain uses TRBV5-4 with TRBJ1-2; no clear D gene. Trimming removed 0 bases at V and 10 bases at J, with 10 bases between. Germline V gene sequence: CDR1 SGHNT, CDR2 YYREEE (reference sequence). There are 12 residues in the CDR3.

This chain links TRBV6-4 with TRBJ1-1, with D unresolved. CDR3 length: 13 residues. The V gene lost 2 bases and the J gene lost 0 bases, with 4 bases spanning the gap. Germline assignment: CDR1 MRHNA and CDR2 SNTAGT. CDR3 coding DNA: TGTGCCAGCAGTGACGGGCTGAACACTGAAGCTTTCTTT. Translated: CASSDGLNTEAFF.

This clone has a single count. As DNA, the CDR3 is TGTGCCAGCAGTTCGCCCCAACTGGGGGGCATGAACACTGAAGCTTTCTTT. Protein sequence: CASSSPQLGGMNTEAFF. The gene calls are TRBV28 and TRBJ1-1; tentative D call: TRBD1 (6 bases). The CDR3 sequence is 17 residues long. Trimming pared 4 bases from V and 0 bases from J, leaving 18 bases between. The germline CDR1 and CDR2 sequences are MDHEN and SYDVKM.

The chain couples TRBV27 to TRBJ2-5; no firm D call. The CDR3 is made up of 12 amino acids. Trimming removed 6 bases from V and 2 bases from J, with 7 bases in between. Germline CDR1 reads MNHEY; CDR2 reads SMNVEV (reference sequence). The CDR3 loop reads CASRTHQETQYF. In DNA form, the CDR3 reads TGTGCCAGCAGAACCCATCAAGAGACCCAGTACTTC.

The J gene is TRBJ2-3, the V gene TRBV9, with D perhaps assigned TRBD1 or TRBD2 (5 bases each). The V gene lost 4 bases and the J gene lost 4 bases, with 10 bases spanning the gap. Germline V gene data show CDR1 as SGDLS and CDR2 as YYNGEE. CDR3 length: 13 amino acids. CDR3 residues: CASSSLGADTQYF. The CDR3 DNA reads as TGTGCCAGCAGCTCACTAGGGGCAGATACGCAGTATTTT.

This clone was seen only a few times. The chain has TRBV7-9 and TRBJ1-1; tentatively, D is TRBD1 (5 bases). The CDR3 consists of 13 residues. Germline CDR1 and CDR2: SEHNR and FQNEAQ (reference sequence). Trimming took 7 bases from V and 11 from J, leaving 20 bases between them. For the CDR3, the DNA is TGTGCCAGCATCTCCGGGGATGGGGAGGGGGCTTTCTTT. Translating gives CASISGDGEGAFF.

CDR3 loop: CASSIGARSYEQYF. CDR3 sequence (DNA): TGTGCCAGTAGTATCGGGGCGCGCTCCTACGAGCAGTACTTC. This chain uses TRBV19 with TRBJ2-7; D is tentatively TRBD1 or TRBD2 (5 bases each). V lost 3 bases and J 0 bases, leaving 9 bases between the germline ends. CDR3 length: 14 residues. Germline values: CDR1 LNHDA, CDR2 SQIVND (reference sequence).

The V gene is TRBV13, the J gene TRBJ2-1; 10 bases line up with TRBD2. The J segment lost 6 bases and the V segment lost 4 bases, leaving 12 bases of the junction unmatched. Germline assignment: CDR1 PRHDT and CDR2 FYEKMQ (reference sequence). The CDR3 totals 17 residues. The CDR3 loop is CASSSQREGPRGNEQFF. The CDR3 region has the DNA TGTGCCAGCAGCTCTCAGCGGGAGGGCCCTCGGGGCAATGAGCAGTTCTTC.

The CDR3 region is CASSLLASANYGYTF. The CDR3, as DNA: TGTGCCAGCAGCCTCTTGGCGTCAGCTAACTATGGCTACACCTTC. The chain carries TRBV7-9 and TRBJ1-2, with unresolved D. V lost 5 bases and J lost 0, with 13 bases in between. The length of the CDR3 is 15 residues. Germline V CDR1 and CDR2: SEHNR, FQNEAQ (reference sequence).

V and J are TRBV19 and TRBJ2-2; TRBD2 matches 9 bases. The V and J ends lost 6 bases and 7 bases, in that order; junction bases with no gene match: 18. The CDR3 length is 18 residues. CDR1 is LNHDA and CDR2 is SQIVND in the germline V gene (reference sequence). The CDR3 loop reads CASRILREGPRISGELFF. Written as DNA, the CDR3 is TGTGCCAGTAGGATTCTGCGGGAGGGCCCTCGTATTAGCGGGGAGCTGTTTTTT. The full variable domain, with the rest looked up from reference TRBV19 and TRBJ2-2, is DGGITQSPKYLFRKEGQNVTLSCEQNLNHDAMYWYRQDPGQGLRLIYYSQIVNDFQKGDIAEGYSVSREKKESFPLTVTSAQKNPTAFYLCASRILREGPRISGELFFGEGSRLTVL.

To note about this clone: The identical CDR3 is also encoded by other nucleotide sequences in the sample. In DNA form, the CDR3 reads TGTGCCAGCAGTTACTCTAGTGGTGAAAAACTGTTTTTT. Translated, it gives CASSYSSGEKLFF. The gene calls are TRBV6-5 and TRBJ1-4; D not certain. CDR3 length: 13 residues. Per germline, CDR1 MNHEY and CDR2 SVGAGI. Trimming removed 0 bases at V and 7 bases at J, with 6 bases between.

The chain is built from TRBV29-1 and TRBJ2-7; 8 bases match TRBD1. Trimming at V came to 6 bases and at J to 1 base, leaving 5 bases not matched to a gene. CDR1 SQVTM and CDR2 ANQGSEA come from the germline V gene. This CDR3 spans 13 amino acids. For the CDR3, the DNA is TGCAGCGTGGTTCAGGGGGCTTCCTACGAGCAGTACTTC. It translates to CSVVQGASYEQYF.